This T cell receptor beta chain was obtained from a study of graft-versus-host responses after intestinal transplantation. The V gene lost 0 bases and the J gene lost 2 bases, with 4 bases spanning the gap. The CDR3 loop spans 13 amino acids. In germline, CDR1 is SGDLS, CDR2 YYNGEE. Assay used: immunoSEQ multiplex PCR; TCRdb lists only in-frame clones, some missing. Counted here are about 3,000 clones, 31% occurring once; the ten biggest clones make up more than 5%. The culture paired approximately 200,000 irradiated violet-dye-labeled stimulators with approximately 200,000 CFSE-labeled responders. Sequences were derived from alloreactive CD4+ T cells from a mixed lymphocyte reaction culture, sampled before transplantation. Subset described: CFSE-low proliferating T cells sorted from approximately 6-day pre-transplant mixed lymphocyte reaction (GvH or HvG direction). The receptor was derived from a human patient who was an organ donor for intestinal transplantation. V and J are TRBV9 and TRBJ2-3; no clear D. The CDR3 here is CASSVVPTDTQYF. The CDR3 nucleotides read TGTGCCAGCAGCGTAGTGCCCACAGATACGCAGTATTTT. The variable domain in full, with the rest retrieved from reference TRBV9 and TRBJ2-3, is DSGVTQTPKHLITATGQRVTLRCSPRSGDLSVYWYQQSLDQGLQFLIQYYNGEERAKGNILERFSAQQFPDLHSELNLSSLELGDSALYFCASSVVPTDTQYFGPGTRLTVL.